A selection of T cell receptor beta chains follows, all from one sample in a study of T cell responses to AZD1222 COVID-19 vaccine. Some clones are missing from TCRdb's copy, which holds only in-frame ones; the method was immunoSEQ multiplex PCR. Among roughly 100,000 clones, approximately 86% were seen once, and the ten largest hold around 5%. The material was peripheral blood, obtained on day 0 of AZD1222 vaccination. Source of these receptors: an adult in good health. CDR3s include the opening cysteine and the closing phenylalanine or tryptophan. The D gene is left open where the match is weak. Size tells how often a clone was seen (once, few, many) or the class of an expanded clone, and some rows leave it out.

>TRBV7-9|TRBJ1-5|.|few
CASSPSGDQPQHF
TGTGCCAGCAGCCCATCTGGGGATCAGCCCCAGCATTTT
>TRBV19|TRBJ1-2|.|many
CASTTAQGGYTF
TGTGCCAGTACAACGGCCCAGGGTGGCTACACCTTC
>TRBV7-2|TRBJ2-1|.|.
CASTPPTDEQFF
TGTGCCAGCACCCCACCAACCGATGAGCAGTTCTTC
>TRBV6-5|TRBJ2-7|TRBD2|once
CASSPAGGPYEQYF
TGTGCCAGCAGTCCCGCGGGAGGCCCCTACGAGCAGTACTTC
>TRBV4-2|TRBJ1-6|.|few
CASSPEKDRPLHF
TGTGCCAGCAGCCCGGAAAAAGACCGACCCCTCCACTTT
>TRBV6-4|TRBJ2-3|TRBD2|.
CASSPGLAVTDTQYF
TGTGCCAGCAGTCCCGGACTAGCGGTCACAGATACGCAGTATTTT
>TRBV30|TRBJ1-2|TRBD1|once
CAWSPGQGASTF
TGTGCCTGGAGTCCGGGACAGGGGGCGTCCACCTTC
>TRBV18|TRBJ2-1|TRBD1|.
CASSPQRTGATSSYNEQFF
TGTGCCAGCTCTCCTCAAAGGACAGGGGCGACGAGCTCCTACAATGAGCAGTTCTTC
>TRBV9|TRBJ1-2|.|.
CASSVDGQGGYTF
TGTGCCAGCAGCGTCGACGGCCAAGGGGGCTACACCTTC
>TRBV18|TRBJ1-3|.|.
CASSGGVQAGNTIYF
TGTGCCAGCTCAGGTGGGGTCCAGGCTGGAAACACCATATATTTT
>TRBV28|TRBJ2-2|.|.
CASSLYAGELFF
TGTGCCAGCAGTTTATACGCCGGGGAGCTGTTTTTT
>TRBV7-8|TRBJ2-1|.|.
CASSSGLNEQFF
TGTGCCAGCAGCTCGGGACTTAATGAGCAGTTCTTC
>TRBV5-1|TRBJ1-2|TRBD1|.
CASSEGTASNYGYTF
TGCGCCAGCAGCGAAGGGACAGCATCAAACTATGGCTACACCTTC
>TRBV25-1|TRBJ1-3|TRBD1|.
CASSPGQSSGNTIYF
TGTGCCAGCAGTCCGGGACAGAGCTCTGGAAACACCATATATTTT
>TRBV28|TRBJ2-5|.|.
CASSPSLYFTGRRQETQYF
TGTGCCAGCAGTCCTAGCCTATATTTTACAGGGAGACGTCAGGAGACCCAGTACTTC
>TRBV5-1|TRBJ1-1|.|.
CASSLEGGGLNTEAFF
TGCGCCAGCAGCTTGGAAGGGGGTGGGTTGAACACTGAAGCTTTCTTT
>TRBV9|TRBJ1-6|.|.
CASSVSGRDSPLHF
TGTGCCAGCAGCGTTTCAGGCAGAGATTCACCCCTCCACTTT
>TRBV11-2|TRBJ2-4|TRBD1|.
CASTPTGELGNIQYF
TGTGCCAGCACCCCCACAGGGGAATTGGGAAACATTCAGTACTTC